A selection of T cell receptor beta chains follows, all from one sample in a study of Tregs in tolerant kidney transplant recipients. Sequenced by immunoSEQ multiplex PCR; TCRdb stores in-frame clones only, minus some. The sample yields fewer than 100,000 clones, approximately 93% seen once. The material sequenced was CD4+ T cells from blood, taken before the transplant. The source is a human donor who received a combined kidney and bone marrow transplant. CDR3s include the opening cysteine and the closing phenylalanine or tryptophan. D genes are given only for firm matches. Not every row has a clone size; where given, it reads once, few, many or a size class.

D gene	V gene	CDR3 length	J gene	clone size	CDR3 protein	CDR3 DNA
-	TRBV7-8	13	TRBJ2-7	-	CASSLDRLYEQYF	TGTGCCAGCAGCTTGGACAGACTCTACGAGCAGTACTTC
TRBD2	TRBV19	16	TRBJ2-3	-	CASSSPFSGGTDTQYF	TGTGCCAGTAGTAGTCCTTTTAGCGGGGGTACAGATACGCAGTATTTT
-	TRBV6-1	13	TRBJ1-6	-	CASREQGNSPLHF	TGTGCCAGCAGAGAACAGGGTAATTCCCCCCTCCACTTT
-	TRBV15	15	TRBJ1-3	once	CATSGRPGTGNTIYF	TGTGCCACCAGCGGGAGACCGGGTACTGGAAACACCATATATTTT
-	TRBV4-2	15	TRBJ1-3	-	CASSQGGTSGNTIYF	TGTGCCAGCAGCCAAGGGGGCACCTCTGGAAACACCATATATTTT
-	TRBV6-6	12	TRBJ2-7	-	CASSYSSYEQYF	TGTGCCAGCAGTTACTCGAGCTACGAGCAGTACTTC
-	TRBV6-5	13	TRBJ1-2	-	CASTRQPNYGYTF	TGTGCCAGCACTAGGCAACCAAACTATGGCTACACCTTC
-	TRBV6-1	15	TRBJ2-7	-	CASSHTGTTSYEQYF	TGTGCCAGCAGTCACACCGGGACAACCTCCTACGAGCAGTACTTC
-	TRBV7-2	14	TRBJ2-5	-	CASSLDWGEETQYF	TGTGCCAGCAGCTTAGATTGGGGAGAAGAGACCCAGTACTTC
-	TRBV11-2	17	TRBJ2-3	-	CASSPALLPGVTDTQYF	TGTGCCAGCAGCCCAGCTCTCCTACCAGGTGTCACAGATACGCAGTATTTT
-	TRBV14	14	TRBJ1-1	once	CASSQVGRGAQAFF	TGTGCCAGCAGCCAAGTGGGCAGGGGCGCTCAAGCTTTCTTT
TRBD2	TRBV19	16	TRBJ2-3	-	CASSIQLAGGTDTQYF	TGTGCCAGTAGTATTCAACTAGCGGGCGGCACAGATACGCAGTATTTT
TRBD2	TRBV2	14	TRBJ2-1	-	CASIPLAGVNEQFF	TGTGCCAGCATCCCACTAGCGGGAGTCAATGAGCAGTTCTTC
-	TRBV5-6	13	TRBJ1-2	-	CASSLAQAYGYTF	TGTGCCAGCAGCTTGGCTCAGGCCTATGGCTACACCTTC
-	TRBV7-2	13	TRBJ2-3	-	CASTREFSDTQYF	TGTGCCAGCACTCGGGAGTTCTCAGATACGCAGTATTTT
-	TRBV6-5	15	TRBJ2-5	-	CASSAGQGGEETQYF	TGTGCCAGCAGTGCTGGACAGGGAGGGGAGGAGACCCAGTACTTC
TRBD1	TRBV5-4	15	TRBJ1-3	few	CASSWGQSSGNTIYF	TGTGCCAGCAGCTGGGGACAGTCCTCTGGAAACACCATATATTTT
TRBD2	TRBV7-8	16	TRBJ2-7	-	CASRETPGTRFIEQYF	TGTGCCAGCAGGGAGACGCCCGGGACTAGGTTTATCGAGCAGTACTTC
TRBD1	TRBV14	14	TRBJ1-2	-	CASNYRDRADGYTF	TGTGCCAGCAACTACCGGGACAGGGCCGATGGCTACACCTTC
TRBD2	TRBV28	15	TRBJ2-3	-	CASTLLAGSTDTQYF	TGTGCCAGCACCTTGCTAGCGGGGAGCACAGATACGCAGTATTTT
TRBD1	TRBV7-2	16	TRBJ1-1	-	CASSLMGGRQGTEAFF	TGTGCCAGCAGCTTGATGGGAGGAAGACAGGGTACTGAAGCTTTCTTT
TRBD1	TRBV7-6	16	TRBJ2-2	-	CASSPRQGVATGELFF	TGTGCCAGCAGCCCTCGACAGGGGGTGGCCACCGGGGAGCTGTTTTTT
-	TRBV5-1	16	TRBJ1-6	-	CASSLEGPGRSSPLHF	TGCGCCAGCAGCTTGGAGGGGCCGGGCAGAAGTTCCCCCCTCCACTTT
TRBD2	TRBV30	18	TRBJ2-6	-	CAWSVRSAGVAGANVLTF	TGTGCCTGGAGTGTACGGTCAGCGGGGGTTGCTGGGGCCAACGTCCTGACTTTC
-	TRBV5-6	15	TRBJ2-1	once	CASSLSDSSYNEQFF	TGTGCCAGCAGCTTGTCGGACAGCTCCTACAATGAGCAGTTCTTC
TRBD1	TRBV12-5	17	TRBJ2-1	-	CASGWELTGPLGNEQFF	TGTGCTAGTGGTTGGGAACTGACAGGGCCACTTGGCAATGAGCAGTTCTTC
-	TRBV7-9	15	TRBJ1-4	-	CASSLGESTNEKLFF	TGTGCCAGCAGCTTAGGAGAATCAACTAATGAAAAACTGTTTTTT
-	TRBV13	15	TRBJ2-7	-	CASSLSDSLTYEQYF	TGTGCCAGCAGCTTATCCGACAGTCTAACCTACGAGCAGTACTTC
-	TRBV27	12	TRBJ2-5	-	CASSLRGETQYF	TGTGCCAGCAGTTTACGCGGGGAGACCCAGTACTTC
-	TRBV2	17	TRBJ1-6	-	CASTGGAGSLLTPPLHF	TGTGCCAGCACCGGCGGAGCAGGGTCCCTTCTTACGCCCCCCCTCCACTTT
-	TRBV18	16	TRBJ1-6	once	CASSPQARVYNSPLHF	TGTGCCAGCTCACCCCAAGCCCGCGTCTATAATTCACCCCTCCACTTT
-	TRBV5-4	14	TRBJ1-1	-	CATHGPQGNTEAFF	TGTGCCACACACGGGCCTCAGGGGAACACTGAAGCTTTCTTT
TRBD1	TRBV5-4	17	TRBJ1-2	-	CASSSSGTGFLFYGYTF	TGTGCCAGCAGCTCGAGCGGGACAGGGTTCCTTTTCTATGGCTACACCTTC
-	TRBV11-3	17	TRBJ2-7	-	CASSRGMQAIDLYEQYF	TGTGCCAGCAGCCGAGGGATGCAAGCGATCGACCTCTACGAGCAGTACTTC
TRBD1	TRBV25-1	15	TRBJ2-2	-	CASSEFRGLAGELFF	TGTGCCAGCAGTGAGTTCAGGGGGCTTGCCGGGGAGCTGTTTTTT